Sequencing of this T cell receptor (beta chain) was carried out in a study of blood T cell repertoires in COVID-19. About the study: Researchers got acute and convalescent COVID-19 samples from the United States, Italy and Spain. Sample material is recorded as cDNA or gDNA derived from T cells, B-cell-depleted T cells, or PBMCs.

Original data processing: Amplification from reference gene primers served as the basis for estimated nucleated cell counts. Sequencing was performed with immunoSEQ multiplex PCR; in TCRdb, only in-frame clones are kept and a portion is missing. The DNA gave D and trimming, while V, J and clone size come from that table. This repertoire shows approximately 47,000 clones, approximately 87% found once; its top ten account for approximately 5.6%. This clone was seen only once. This CDR3 spans 15 amino acids. J lost 7 bases, V lost 2 bases, and 9 bases had no gene match. The germline CDR1 and CDR2 sequences are MNHEY and SVGAGI.

This receptor was obtained from a woman aged 60 to 75 with acute or convalescent COVID-19. The chain joins TRBV6-5 to TRBJ1-1, with 8 bases matching TRBD1. Sequencing used peripheral blood. In nucleotides, the CDR3 is TGTGCCAGCAGTTACCTGGGCCAGGGGGCAGATGAAGCTTTCTTT. Its translation is CASSYLGQGADEAFF.